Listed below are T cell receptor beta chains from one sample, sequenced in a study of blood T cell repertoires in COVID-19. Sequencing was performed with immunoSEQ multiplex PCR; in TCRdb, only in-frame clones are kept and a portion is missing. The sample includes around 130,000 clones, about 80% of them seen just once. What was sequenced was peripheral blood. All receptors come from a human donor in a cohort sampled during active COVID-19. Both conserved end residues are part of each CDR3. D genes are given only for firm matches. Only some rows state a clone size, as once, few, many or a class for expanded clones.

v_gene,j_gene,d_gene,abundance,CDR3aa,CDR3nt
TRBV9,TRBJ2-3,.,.,CASSVVSSTDTQYF,TGTGCCAGCAGCGTAGTTAGTAGCACAGATACGCAGTATTTT
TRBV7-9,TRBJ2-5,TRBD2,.,CASSRTGTSILETQYF,TGTGCCAGCAGCCGGACCGGGACTAGTATTTTGGAGACCCAGTACTTC
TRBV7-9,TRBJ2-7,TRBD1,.,CASSLGTGPYEQYF,TGTGCCAGCAGCTTAGGGACAGGGCCCTACGAGCAGTACTTC
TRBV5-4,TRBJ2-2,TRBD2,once,CASSAVGSGGPNTGELFF,TGTGCCAGCAGCGCCGTTGGGAGCGGGGGGCCGAACACCGGGGAGCTGTTTTTT
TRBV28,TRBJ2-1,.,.,CASSPPGQRRYEQFF,TGTGCCAGCAGTCCCCCGGGACAAAGGCGGTATGAGCAGTTCTTC
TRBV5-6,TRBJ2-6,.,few,CASSPADSPSGANVLTF,TGTGCCAGCAGCCCGGCGGACAGCCCCTCTGGGGCCAACGTCCTGACTTTC
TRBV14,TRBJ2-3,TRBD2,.,CASSLGLAPFWADTQYF,TGTGCCAGCAGCCTTGGACTAGCGCCCTTCTGGGCAGATACGCAGTATTTT
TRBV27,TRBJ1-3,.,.,CASSRSTRESGNTIYF,TGTGCCAGCAGCCGATCGACCAGGGAATCAGGAAACACCATATATTTT
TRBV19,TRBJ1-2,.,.,CASSIAGNGYTF,TGTGCCAGTAGTATAGCAGGGAATGGCTACACCTTC
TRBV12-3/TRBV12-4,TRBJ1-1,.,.,CASRRSGTEAFF,TGTGCCAGCAGACGGAGCGGAACTGAAGCTTTCTTT
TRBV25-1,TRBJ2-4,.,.,CASSEFEGAKNIQYF,TGTGCCAGCAGTGAATTTGAGGGAGCCAAAAACATTCAGTACTTC
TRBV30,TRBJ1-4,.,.,CAWSTTYSTNEKLFF,TGTGCCTGGAGTACCACTTACTCAACTAATGAAAAACTGTTTTTT
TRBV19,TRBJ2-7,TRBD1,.,CASSIGPGQGAGEQYF,TGTGCCAGTAGTATTGGCCCAGGACAGGGGGCAGGGGAGCAGTACTTC
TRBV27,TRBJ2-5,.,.,CASSPDLWAKETQYF,TGTGCCAGCAGCCCAGATCTGTGGGCGAAAGAGACCCAGTACTTC
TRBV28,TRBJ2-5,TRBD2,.,CASSFHGGGTETQYF,TGTGCCAGCAGTTTTCACGGGGGGGGAACGGAGACCCAGTACTTC
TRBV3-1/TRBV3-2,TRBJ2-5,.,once,CASSQVVGGQETQYF,TGTGCCAGCAGCCAAGTAGTAGGAGGGCAAGAGACCCAGTACTTC
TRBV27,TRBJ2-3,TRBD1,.,CASSLGTGFSPESQYF,TGTGCCAGCAGTTTGGGGACAGGGTTTTCCCCGGAGTCGCAGTATTTT
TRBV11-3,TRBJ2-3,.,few,CASSYSVIADTQYF,TGTGCCAGCAGCTACTCGGTCATCGCAGATACGCAGTATTTT